A single sample gave rise to the 3 T cell receptor beta chains below, sequenced in a study of cytomegalovirus exposure and HLA in healthy donors. PCR used 60 Vbeta primers and 13 Jbeta primers. TCRdb's table, derived via immunoSEQ multiplex PCR, lists solely in-frame clones and lacks some. This sample's table has under 90,000 clones. The sequencing input was PBMCs. The receptors were sampled from a female donor in good health and CMV-seropositive.

The V gene is TRBV6-1, the J gene TRBJ1-1; 7 nucleotides match TRBD1. The V segment lost 4 bases and the J segment 1 base; nucleotides outside the gene matches: 6. This CDR3 is built from 15 residues. Germline assignment: CDR1 MNHNS and CDR2 SASEGT. This CDR3 reads CASSARAGGNTEAFF. CDR3 bases: TGTGCCAGCAGTGCCCGGGCAGGGGGGAACACTGAAGCTTTCTTT.

J is TRBJ2-2 and V is TRBV12-5; possible D gene TRBD1, 6 bases. Between the trimmed V and J ends, which lost 4 bases and 7 bases, there was a span of 10 bases. This CDR3 spans 13 amino acids. Germline V CDR1 and CDR2: LGHNT, FRNRAP. The CDR3 DNA is TGTGCTAGTGGTTCAGGGGTCGGCGGGGAGCTGTTTTTT. Its protein is CASGSGVGGELFF.

CDR3 region: CASSLRSGESTQYF. In DNA, the CDR3 is TGTGCCAGCAGCCTACGTTCAGGGGAGTCTACGCAGTATTTT. This chain links TRBV6-5 with TRBJ2-3; D possibly corresponds to TRBD1 (6 bases). Trimming took off 6 bases at V and 8 bases at J, with 18 bases between the two ends. CDR3 length equals 14 residues. The germline V gene has CDR1 MNHEY and CDR2 SVGAGI.